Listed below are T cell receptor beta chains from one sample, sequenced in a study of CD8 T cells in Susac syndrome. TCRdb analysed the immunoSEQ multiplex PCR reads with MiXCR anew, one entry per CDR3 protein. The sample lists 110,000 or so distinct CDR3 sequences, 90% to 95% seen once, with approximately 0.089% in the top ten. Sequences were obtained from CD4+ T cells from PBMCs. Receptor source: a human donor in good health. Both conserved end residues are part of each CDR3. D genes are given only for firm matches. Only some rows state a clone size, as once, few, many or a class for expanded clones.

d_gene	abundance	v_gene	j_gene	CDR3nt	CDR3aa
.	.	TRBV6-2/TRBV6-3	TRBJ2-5	TGTGCCAGCAGAAAGACTAGTATGTGGACCCAGTACTTC	CASRKTSMWTQYF
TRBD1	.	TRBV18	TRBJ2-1	TGTGCCAGCTCACTACAAGGGACAGGGGGGAATGAGCAGTTCTTC	CASSLQGTGGNEQFF
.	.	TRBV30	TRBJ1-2	TGTGCCTGGACTACCCGGGCCGGCTATGGCTACACCTTC	CAWTTRAGYGYTF
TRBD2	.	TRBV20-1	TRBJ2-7	TGCAGTGCTAGCTCCTCCGGGACTAGCGGCTCTGTCTACGAGCAGTACTTC	CSASSSGTSGSVYEQYF
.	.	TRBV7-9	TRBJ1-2	TGTGCCAGCAGCTTTTTTTCCCCTTGGGGGGGCTACACCTTC	CASSFFSPWGGYTF
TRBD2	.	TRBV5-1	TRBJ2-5	TGCGCCAGCAGCAGAGGCGGGACTAGCGGAGAAGAGACCCAGTACTTC	CASSRGGTSGEETQYF
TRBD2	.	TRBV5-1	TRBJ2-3	TGCGCCAGCAGCTCGGGACCGGGACTAGCAAGAGATACGCAGTATTTT	CASSSGPGLARDTQYF
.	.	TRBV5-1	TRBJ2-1	TGCGCCAGCAGCGAAACTCCCACCTACAATGAGCAGTTCTTC	CASSETPTYNEQFF
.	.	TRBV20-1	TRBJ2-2	TGCAGTGCTAGAGATGCGAGGAGAAGGACCGGGGAGCTGTTTTTT	CSARDARRRTGELFF
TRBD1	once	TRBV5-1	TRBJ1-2	TGCGCCAGCAGCTTGCCCAGGGGGAACTATGGCTACACCTTC	CASSLPRGNYGYTF
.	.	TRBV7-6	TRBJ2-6	TGTGCCAGCACTTCTCCGGCGTCGGGGGCCAACGTCCTGACTTTC	CASTSPASGANVLTF
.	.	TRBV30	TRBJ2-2	TGTGCCTGGAAGGAGGACTCGAACACCGGGGAGCTGTTTTTT	CAWKEDSNTGELFF
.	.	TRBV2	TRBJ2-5	TGTGCCAGCTCGAGGACCAGAAGGGACCAAGAGACCCAGTACTTC	CASSRTRRDQETQYF
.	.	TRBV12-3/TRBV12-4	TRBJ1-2	TGTGCCAGCAGTTTTGAACAGGGAAACTATGGCTACACCTTC	CASSFEQGNYGYTF
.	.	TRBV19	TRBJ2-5	TGTGCCAGTAGTATTACCCTCCAAGAGACCCAGTACTTC	CASSITLQETQYF
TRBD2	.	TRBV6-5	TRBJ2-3	TGTGCCAGCAGTTACGAGGCTAGCGGGAGGGGGCTTAGCACAGATACGCAGTATTTT	CASSYEASGRGLSTDTQYF
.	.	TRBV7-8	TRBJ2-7	TGTGCCAGCAGCTGGGGGGGCAGGGTCAACGAGCAGTACTTC	CASSWGGRVNEQYF
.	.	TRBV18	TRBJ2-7	TGTGCCAGCTCACCGCCCGTGGGGACCTACGAGCAGTACTTC	CASSPPVGTYEQYF
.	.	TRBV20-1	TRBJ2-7	TGCAGTGCCAATCCCCCCTCCGGAGGGGAGCAGTACTTC	CSANPPSGGEQYF
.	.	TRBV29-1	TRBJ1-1	TGCAGCGCCACCGGACAGTTGAACACTGAAGCTTTCTTT	CSATGQLNTEAFF
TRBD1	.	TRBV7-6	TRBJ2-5	TGTGCCAGCAGCTTAGGGACAGGGTTGAAAGAGACCCAGTACTTC	CASSLGTGLKETQYF
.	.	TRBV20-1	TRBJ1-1	TGCAGTGCTCCGGACAGTATGGGCACTGAAGCTTTCTTT	CSAPDSMGTEAFF
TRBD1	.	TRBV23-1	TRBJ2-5	TGCGCCAGCAGTCAGCCGGACAGGGGAAAAGAGACCCAGTACTTC	CASSQPDRGKETQYF
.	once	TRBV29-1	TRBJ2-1	TGCAGCGTTGAAGCCTTTCGGGACTCTGGAGGCGGGCAGTTCTTC	CSVEAFRDSGGGQFF
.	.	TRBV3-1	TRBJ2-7	TGTGCCAGCAGCCATCTCGGGACGTTAAACTACGAGCAGTACTTC	CASSHLGTLNYEQYF
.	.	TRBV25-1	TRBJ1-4	TGTGCCAGCAGTGAAGGGGGGACCTCAACTAATGAAAAACTGTTTTTT	CASSEGGTSTNEKLFF
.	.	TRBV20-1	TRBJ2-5	TGCAGTGCTAGGGGGGAGCCCCTAGAGACCCAGTACTTC	CSARGEPLETQYF
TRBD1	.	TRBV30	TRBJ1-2	TGTGCCTGGAGTGCTACAGGGGGCAACTATGGCTACACCTTC	CAWSATGGNYGYTF
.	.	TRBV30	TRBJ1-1	TGTGCCTGGAGCTCCGCACTGAACACTGAAGCTTTCTTT	CAWSSALNTEAFF
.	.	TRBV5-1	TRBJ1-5	TGCGCCAGCAGCATTACGACAGGCCCCAATCAGCCCCAGCATTTT	CASSITTGPNQPQHF
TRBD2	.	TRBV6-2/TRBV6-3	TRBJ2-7	TGTGCCAGCAGTTACGAAGCGGGAGCTTACTACGAGCAGTACTTC	CASSYEAGAYYEQYF
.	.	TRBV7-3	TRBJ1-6	TGTGCCAGCAGCACGCAGGGAAATAATTCACCCCTCCACTTT	CASSTQGNNSPLHF
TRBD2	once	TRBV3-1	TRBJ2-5	TGTGCCAGCAGCCCGACTAGCGGGGGGGGGAAAGAGACCCAGTACTTC	CASSPTSGGGKETQYF